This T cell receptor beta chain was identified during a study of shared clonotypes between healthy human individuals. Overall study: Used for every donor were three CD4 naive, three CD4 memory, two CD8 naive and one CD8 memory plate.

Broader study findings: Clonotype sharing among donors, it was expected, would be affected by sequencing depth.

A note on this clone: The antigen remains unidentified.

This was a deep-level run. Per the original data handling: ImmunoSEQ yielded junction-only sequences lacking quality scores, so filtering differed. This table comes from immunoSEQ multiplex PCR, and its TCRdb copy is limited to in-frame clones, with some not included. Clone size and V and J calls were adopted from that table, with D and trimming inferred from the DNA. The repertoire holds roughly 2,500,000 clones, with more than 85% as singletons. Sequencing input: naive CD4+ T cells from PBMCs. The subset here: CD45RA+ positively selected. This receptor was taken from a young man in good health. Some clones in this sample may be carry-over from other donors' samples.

CDR3 nucleotides: TGTGCCAGCAGCTTCAGCGGGAGATCCGGTGAGCAGTTCTTC. Residues: CASSFSGRSGEQFF. The chain carries TRBV7-2 and TRBJ2-1; the match to TRBD2 covers 8 bases. The germline V gene has CDR1 SGHTA and CDR2 FQGNSA. This CDR3 is 14 amino acids long. V dropped 3 bases and J dropped 9; count of bases not matched to a gene: 7.